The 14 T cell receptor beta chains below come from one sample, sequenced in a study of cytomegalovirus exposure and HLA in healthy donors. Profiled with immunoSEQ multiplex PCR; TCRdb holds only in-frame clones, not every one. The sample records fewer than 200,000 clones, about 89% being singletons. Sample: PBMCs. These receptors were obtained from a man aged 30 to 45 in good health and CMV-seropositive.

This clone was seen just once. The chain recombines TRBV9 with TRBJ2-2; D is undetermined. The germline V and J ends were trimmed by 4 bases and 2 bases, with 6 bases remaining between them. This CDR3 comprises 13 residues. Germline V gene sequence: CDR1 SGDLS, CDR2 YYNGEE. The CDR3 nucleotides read TGTGCCAGCAGCCCCCGTAACACCGGGGAGCTGTTTTTT. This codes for CASSPRNTGELFF.

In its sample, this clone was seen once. The CDR3, as DNA: TGTGCCAGCTCCCAGGCGAGCGGGGTACCTTCCATCTACAATGAGCAGTTCTTC. This codes for CASSQASGVPSIYNEQFF. The chain links TRBV28 to TRBJ2-1; 7 positions agree with TRBD2. Trimming took 8 bases from V and 3 from J; bases not matched to a gene: 19. Germline V gene data show CDR1 as MDHEN and CDR2 as SYDVKM. The CDR3 spans 18 residues.

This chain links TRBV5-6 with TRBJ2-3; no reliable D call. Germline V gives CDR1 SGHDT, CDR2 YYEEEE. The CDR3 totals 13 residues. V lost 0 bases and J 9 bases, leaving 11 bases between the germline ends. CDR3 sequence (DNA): TGTGCCAGCAGCTTGGTGGACCCCCAGACGCAGTATTTT. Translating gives CASSLVDPQTQYF.

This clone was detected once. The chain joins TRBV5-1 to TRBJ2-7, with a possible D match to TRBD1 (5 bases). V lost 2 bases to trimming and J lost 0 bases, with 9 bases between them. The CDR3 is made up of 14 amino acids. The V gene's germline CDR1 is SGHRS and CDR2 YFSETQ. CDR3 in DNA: TGCGCCAGCAGCTTTACAGGTGGCTCCTACGAGCAGTACTTC. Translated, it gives CASSFTGGSYEQYF.

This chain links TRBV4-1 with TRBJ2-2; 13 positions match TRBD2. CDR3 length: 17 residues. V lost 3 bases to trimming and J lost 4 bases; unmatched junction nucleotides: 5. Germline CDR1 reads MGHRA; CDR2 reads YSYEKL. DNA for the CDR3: TGCGCCAGCAGCCATGACGGACTAGCGGGGGTCACCGGGGAGCTGTTTTTT. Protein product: CASSHDGLAGVTGELFF.

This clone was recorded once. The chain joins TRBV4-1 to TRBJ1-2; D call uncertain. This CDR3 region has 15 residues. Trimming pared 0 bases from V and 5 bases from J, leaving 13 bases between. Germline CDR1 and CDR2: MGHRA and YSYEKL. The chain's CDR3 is CASSQDLSPGYGYTF. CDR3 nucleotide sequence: TGCGCCAGCAGCCAAGATTTGAGCCCTGGGTATGGCTACACCTTC.

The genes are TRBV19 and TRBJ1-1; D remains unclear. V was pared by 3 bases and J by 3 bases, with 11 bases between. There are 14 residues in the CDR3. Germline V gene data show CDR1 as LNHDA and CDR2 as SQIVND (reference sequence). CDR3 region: CASSILSGDTEAFF. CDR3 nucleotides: TGTGCCAGTAGTATTCTCTCCGGGGACACTGAAGCTTTCTTT.

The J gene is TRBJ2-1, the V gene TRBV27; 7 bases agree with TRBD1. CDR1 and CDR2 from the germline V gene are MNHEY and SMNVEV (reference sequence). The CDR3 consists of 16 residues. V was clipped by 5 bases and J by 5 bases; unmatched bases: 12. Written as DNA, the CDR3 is TGTGCCAGCAGTCTTCGAGGGACAGCAGGAAACAATGAGCAGTTCTTC. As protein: CASSLRGTAGNNEQFF.

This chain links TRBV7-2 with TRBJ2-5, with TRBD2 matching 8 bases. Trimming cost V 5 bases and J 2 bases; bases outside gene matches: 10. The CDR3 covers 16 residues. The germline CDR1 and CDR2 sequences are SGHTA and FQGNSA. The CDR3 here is CASSPRVLAGQETQYF. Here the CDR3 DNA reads TGTGCCAGCAGCCCGAGGGTATTAGCGGGGCAAGAGACCCAGTACTTC.

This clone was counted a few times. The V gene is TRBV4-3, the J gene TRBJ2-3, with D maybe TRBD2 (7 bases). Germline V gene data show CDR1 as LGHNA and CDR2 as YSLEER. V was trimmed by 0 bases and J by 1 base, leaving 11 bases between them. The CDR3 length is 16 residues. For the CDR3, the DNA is TGCGCCAGCAGCCAAGAACTAGGGGGGGGCACAGATACGCAGTATTTT. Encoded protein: CASSQELGGGTDTQYF.

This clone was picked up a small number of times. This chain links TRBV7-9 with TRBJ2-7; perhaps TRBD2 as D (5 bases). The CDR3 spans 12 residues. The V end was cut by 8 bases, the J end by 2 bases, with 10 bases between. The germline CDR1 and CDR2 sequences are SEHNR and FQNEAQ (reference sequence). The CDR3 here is CASRETTYEQYF. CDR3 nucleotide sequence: TGTGCCAGCCGGGAAACAACCTACGAGCAGTACTTC.

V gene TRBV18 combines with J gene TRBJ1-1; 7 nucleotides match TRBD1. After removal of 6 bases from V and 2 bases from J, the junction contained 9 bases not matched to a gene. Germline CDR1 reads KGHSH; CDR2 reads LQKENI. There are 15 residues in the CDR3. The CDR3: CASSHRGGSNTEAFF. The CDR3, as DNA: TGTGCCAGCTCTCACAGGGGAGGGAGCAACACTGAAGCTTTCTTT.

DNA of the CDR3: TGCAGCGCCTCCGGGGCTAGCAATCAGCCCCAGCATTTT. Translating gives CSASGASNQPQHF. The J gene is TRBJ1-5, the V gene TRBV29-1; D may be TRBD1 (5 bases). CDR1 is SQVTM and CDR2 is ANQGSEA in the germline V gene. The length of the CDR3 is 13 residues. V lost 7 bases and J 0 bases, leaving 10 bases between the germline ends.

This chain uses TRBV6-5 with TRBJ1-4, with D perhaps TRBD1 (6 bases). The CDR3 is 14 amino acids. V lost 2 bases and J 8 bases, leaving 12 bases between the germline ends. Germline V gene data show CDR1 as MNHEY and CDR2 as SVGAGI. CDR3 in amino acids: CASSYIGGDEKLFF. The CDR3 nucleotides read TGTGCCAGCAGTTACATCGGGGGCGACGAAAAACTGTTTTTT.